The clone carrying this T cell receptor (beta chain) was seen at least ten times. V shed 5 bases and J 3 bases; nucleotides not matched to a gene: 11. This CDR3 contains 16 residues. Germline V gene lookup returns CDR1 KGHSH and CDR2 LQKENI. The data are from a study of T cells after yellow fever vaccination. TCRdb itself ran the 5' RACE reads through MiXCR, one entry per CDR3 protein. Counted here are about 400,000 distinct CDR3 sequences, about 6.2% occurring once; the ten biggest clones make up over 12%. The source was PBMCs, collected 5 days after the yellow fever booster vaccination. This sequence originates from a young man who received the YFV17D yellow fever vaccine. The chain has TRBV18 and TRBJ2-3; 7 bases line up with TRBD2. This chain's CDR3 is CASSESGGGLTDTQYF. CDR3 DNA: TGTGCCAGCTCAGAGAGCGGCGGGGGTCTTACAGATACGCAGTATTTT.